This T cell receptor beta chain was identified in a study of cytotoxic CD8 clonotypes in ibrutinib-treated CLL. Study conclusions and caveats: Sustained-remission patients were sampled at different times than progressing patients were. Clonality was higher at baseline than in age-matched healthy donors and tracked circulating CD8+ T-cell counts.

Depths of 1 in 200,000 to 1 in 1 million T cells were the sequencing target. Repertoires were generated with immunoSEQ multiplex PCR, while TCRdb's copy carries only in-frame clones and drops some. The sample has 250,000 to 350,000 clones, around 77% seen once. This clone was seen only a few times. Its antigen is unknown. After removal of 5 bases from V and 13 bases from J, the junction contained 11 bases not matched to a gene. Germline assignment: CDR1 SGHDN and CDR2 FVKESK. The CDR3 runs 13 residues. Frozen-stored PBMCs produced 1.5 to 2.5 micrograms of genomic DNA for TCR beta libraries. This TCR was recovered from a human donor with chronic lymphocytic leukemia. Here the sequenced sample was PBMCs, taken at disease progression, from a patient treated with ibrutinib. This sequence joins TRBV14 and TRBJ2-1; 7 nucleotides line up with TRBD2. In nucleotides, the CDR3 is TGTGCCAGCAGCAAACACCCTCTAGCGGACCAGTTCTTC. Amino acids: CASSKHPLADQFF.